The 5 T cell receptor beta chains given below trace back to one sample, sequenced in a study of T cell responses to AZD1222 COVID-19 vaccine. Only in-frame clones appear in the TCRdb table, and some are missing; sequencing was by immunoSEQ multiplex PCR. In the table there are some 100,000 clones, more than 70% of which are singletons. The material was peripheral blood, obtained 28 days after the second AZD1222 dose. The origin of the receptors is an adult who received the AZD1222 COVID-19 vaccine.

In its sample, this clone was seen once. V and J are TRBV11-3 and TRBJ2-7; the D gene is possibly TRBD2 (6 bases). The germline V and J ends were trimmed by 5 bases and 2 bases, with 13 bases remaining between them. Germline V gene data show CDR1 as SGHNT and CDR2 as YENEEA. This CDR3 is built from 14 residues. DNA of the CDR3: TGTGCCAGCAGCCGGGACTCCTCAACCTACGAGCAGTACTTC. Amino acids: CASSRDSSTYEQYF.

V and J are TRBV3-1 (or the pseudogene TRBV3-2) and TRBJ2-7, with D possibly TRBD2 on 5 matching bases. The CDR3 consists of 16 residues. Germline CDR1 is LGHDT and CDR2 is YNNKEL (reference sequence). The V end lost 1 base, the J end lost 2 bases, and 15 bases lay between the germline ends. CDR3 amino acids: CASSQASGSPPYEQYF. As DNA, the CDR3 is TGTGCCAGCAGCCAAGCTTCGGGGTCCCCTCCCTACGAGCAGTACTTC.

This chain links TRBV10-3 with TRBJ2-2, with a tentative D call TRBD2 (7 bases). The CDR3 contains 16 residues. V lost 0 bases to trimming and J lost 6 bases, with 14 bases between them. Germline assignment: CDR1 ENHRY and CDR2 SYGVKD. CDR3 DNA sequence: TGTGCCATCAGTGAGTCGAAGGGGGGGACGGCCGGGGAGCTGTTTTTT. Encoded protein: CAISESKGGTAGELFF.

This clone was seen only a few times. The gene calls are TRBV10-3 and TRBJ2-7; D is unclear. Germline assignment: CDR1 ENHRY and CDR2 SYGVKD. The ends were cut back, 3 bases at V and 2 bases at J, with 11 bases in the middle. The CDR3 has 14 amino acids. The CDR3 region is CAISDYSPPYEQYF. The CDR3 DNA follows: TGTGCCATCAGTGACTACAGTCCCCCCTACGAGCAGTACTTC.

The V gene is TRBV7-3, the J gene TRBJ2-1; TRBD2 agrees at 7 bases. This CDR3 comprises 14 residues. CDR1 is SGHTA and CDR2 is FQGTGA in the germline V gene. V was clipped by 2 bases and J by 8 bases; unmatched bases: 6. The CDR3 sequence: CASSLVAGDHEQFF. CDR3 DNA sequence: TGTGCCAGCAGCTTAGTAGCGGGCGATCATGAGCAGTTCTTC.